These 18 T cell receptor beta chains share one sample of origin, sequenced in a study of blood T cell repertoires in COVID-19. The table came from immunoSEQ multiplex PCR; TCRdb's copy has only in-frame clones and leaves some out. The sample shows approximately 190,000 clones, about 88% of them seen only once. Sequencing input: peripheral blood. All receptors derive from a woman aged 35 to 49 who had recovered from COVID-19.

The chain is built from TRBV19 and TRBJ1-2, with 8 bases aligning to TRBD1. V was pared by 4 bases and J by 8 bases, with 6 bases of the junction left unmatched. The CDR3 contains 13 residues. Germline V CDR1 and CDR2: LNHDA, SQIVND (reference sequence). CDR3 bases: TGTGCCAGTAGTACAGGGACAGGCTACGGCTACACCTTC. As protein: CASSTGTGYGYTF. Complete variable domain (other parts from reference TRBV19 and TRBJ1-2): DGGITQSPKYLFRKEGQNVTLSCEQNLNHDAMYWYRQDPGQGLRLIYYSQIVNDFQKGDIAEGYSVSREKKESFPLTVTSAQKNPTAFYLCASSTGTGYGYTFGSGTRLTVV.

The V and J genes are TRBV6-5 and TRBJ1-1; D remains ambiguous. The germline V gene has CDR1 MNHEY and CDR2 SVGAGI. V shed 0 bases and J shed 1 base, with 9 bases lying between them. The CDR3 sequence is 15 residues long. This CDR3 reads CASSYSSAGNTEAFF. The CDR3 DNA is TGTGCCAGCAGTTACTCGAGTGCAGGGAACACTGAAGCTTTCTTT.

The chain employs TRBV4-1 and TRBJ2-5, with a weak D call TRBD2 (6 bases). Germline V CDR1 and CDR2: MGHRA, YSYEKL. The CDR3 consists of 15 residues. V lost 0 bases to trimming and J lost 3 bases, with 11 bases between them. The CDR3, as DNA: TGCGCCAGCAGCCAAGACGGGAGTAGGGAAGAGACCCAGTACTTC. This encodes CASSQDGSREETQYF.

The chain couples TRBV19 to TRBJ1-4, with 10 bases matching TRBD1. Germline V CDR1 and CDR2: LNHDA, SQIVND (reference sequence). This CDR3 comprises 14 residues. V gave up 4 bases and J gave up 8 bases; unmatched junction bases: 4. The chain's CDR3 is CASSRRQGAEKLFF. The CDR3 DNA sequence: TGTGCCAGTAGTAGGAGACAGGGGGCGGAAAAACTGTTTTTT.

This rearrangement joins TRBV19 to TRBJ2-1; D not resolved. Trimming left V 7 bases short and J 0 bases short, with 10 bases between. CDR3 length: 14 amino acids. Looked up from germline, CDR1 is LNHDA and CDR2 is SQIVND (reference sequence). Written as DNA, the CDR3 is TGTGCCAGTACCTCGACAAGCTCCTACAATGAGCAGTTCTTC. This translates into CASTSTSSYNEQFF.

V gene TRBV28 combines with J gene TRBJ2-5, with a tentative D call TRBD1 (6 bases). This CDR3 contains 14 residues. CDR1 and CDR2 (germline): MDHEN, SYDVKM. Trimming removed 7 bases at V and 5 bases at J, with 17 bases between. The CDR3 DNA sequence: TGTGCCAGCACTCCGCCCAGGGGCGCTGAGACCCAGTACTTC. Translation gives CASTPPRGAETQYF. The variable domain in full, with the rest retrieved from reference TRBV28 and TRBJ2-5, is DVKVTQSSRYLVKRTGEKVFLECVQDMDHENMFWYRQDPGLGLRLIYFSYDVKMKEKGDIPEGYSVSREKKERFSLILESASTNQTSMYLCASTPPRGAETQYFGPGTRLLVL.

CDR3 in DNA: TGTGCCAGCATTACAGGGGCCCACTCCTACGAGCAGTACTTC. Translated, it gives CASITGAHSYEQYF. This chain joins TRBV6-5 and TRBJ2-7; 7 bases map to TRBD1. Germline V lookup: CDR1 MNHEY, CDR2 SVGAGI. The CDR3 runs 14 residues. Trimming took 7 bases from V and 0 from J; bases not matched to a gene: 6.

The chain uses TRBV29-1 and TRBJ2-1; D not certain. The V and J ends lost 3 bases and 9 bases respectively, with 15 bases between them. Germline CDR1 is SQVTM and CDR2 is ANQGSEA. The CDR3 length is 13 residues. CDR3 sequence reads: CSVDELLGAEQFF. For the CDR3, the DNA is TGCAGCGTTGACGAACTTTTAGGAGCTGAGCAGTTCTTC.

This chain connects TRBV5-1 to TRBJ2-7, with 9 bases identical to TRBD1. The CDR3 has 13 residues. Germline V gene lookup returns CDR1 SGHRS and CDR2 YFSETQ. V shed 3 bases, J shed 8 bases, and the junction held 6 bases outside the gene matches. The DNA of the CDR3 is TGCGCCAGCAGCTGGGGGGACAGGGATCAGCAGTACTTC. Encoded protein: CASSWGDRDQQYF.

Worth noting for this clone: At one of its ends the junction is not consistent with the germline gene, which may arise from a read error. The V call is TRBV5-6, the J call TRBJ1-2, with D possibly being TRBD1 (6 bases). Germline lookup yields CDR1 SGHDT and CDR2 YYEEEE. This CDR3 contains 12 residues. The CDR3 spells CASSRDPGHTRF. In nucleotides, the CDR3 is TGTGCCAGCAGCCGGGACCCGGGACACACCCGCTTC. The whole variable domain, filled in from reference TRBV5-6 and TRBJ1-2, reads DAGVTQSPTHLIKTRGQQVTLRCSPKSGHDTVSWYQQALGQGPQFIFQYYEEEERQRGNFPDRFSGHQFPNYSSELNVNALLLGDSALYLCASSRDPGHTRFGSGTRLTVV.

The chain has TRBV5-1 and TRBJ1-5; D gene ambiguous. This CDR3 has 14 amino acids. Germline V gene data show CDR1 as SGHRS and CDR2 as YFSETQ. Trimming left V 5 bases short and J 3 bases short, with 12 bases between. CDR3 sequence reads: CASSLDGDNQPQHF. For the CDR3, the DNA is TGCGCCAGCAGTCTCGACGGGGACAATCAGCCCCAGCATTTT.

The chain joins TRBV2 to TRBJ2-4; D is possibly TRBD2 (5 bases). Germline V gene lookup returns CDR1 SNHLY and CDR2 FYNNEI. The CDR3 extends over 13 amino acids. V lost 6 bases and J lost 0, with 6 bases in between. The CDR3 region has the DNA TGTGCCAGCAGGGAGGTAGCCAAAAACATTCAGTACTTC. This codes for CASREVAKNIQYF.

The J gene is TRBJ2-7, the V gene TRBV6-5; TRBD2 might be the D (6 bases). The CDR3 is made up of 13 amino acids. V was cut by 1 base and J by 3 bases, with 7 bases left in between. The germline V gene encodes CDR1 MNHEY and CDR2 SVGAGI. In nucleotides, the CDR3 is TGTGCCAGCAGTTACTACGGGAGCTACGAGCAGTACTTC. As protein: CASSYYGSYEQYF.

This chain connects TRBV21-1 to TRBJ2-7; the D call of TRBD1 is as the table states it, not checked on the DNA. TRBV21-1 is an annotated pseudogene. The CDR3 contains 16 residues. The CDR3 DNA follows: TGTGCCAGCAGGAAGGAGTGGGACAGGGGACCCTACGAGCAGTACTTC. Translated, it gives CASRKEWDRGPYEQYF.

The CDR3 DNA reads as TGCGCCAGCAGTGCCCCCGGGACAAAGCTCGACAATGAGCAGTTCTTC. Its translation is CASSAPGTKLDNEQFF. V usage is TRBV23-1 and J usage is TRBJ2-1, with D tentatively TRBD1 (6 bases). TRBV23-1 is recorded as an ORF, its role being uncertain. Trimming left V 5 bases short and J 5 bases short, with 19 bases between. The CDR3 has 16 residues.

This chain uses TRBV12-5 with TRBJ2-2; perhaps TRBD2 as D (6 bases). V lost 5 bases and J lost 3, with 16 bases in between. Germline-derived CDR1 and CDR2 are LGHNT and FRNRAP. The length of the CDR3 is 16 residues. The CDR3 sequence is CASGLLVGGDTGELFF. The CDR3 nucleotides read TGTGCTAGTGGTCTACTCGTCGGGGGTGACACCGGGGAGCTGTTTTTT.

The chain employs TRBV27 and TRBJ2-1, with a weak D call TRBD2 (6 bases). CDR1 is MNHEY and CDR2 is SMNVEV in the germline V gene (reference sequence). There are 14 residues in the CDR3. V lost 7 bases and J 3 bases, leaving 13 bases between the germline ends. In nucleotides, the CDR3 is TGTGCCAGCACGGTGAGCGGGTTCTACAATGAGCAGTTCTTC. Translating gives CASTVSGFYNEQFF.

This chain links TRBV6-5 with TRBJ2-7, with a weak D call TRBD1 (5 bases). The germline V gene encodes CDR1 MNHEY and CDR2 SVGAGI. This CDR3 has 13 residues. Trimming removed 5 bases from V and 3 bases from J, with 11 bases in between. CDR3 region: CASSHDSHYEQYF. The CDR3 bases are TGTGCCAGCAGTCACGACAGTCACTACGAGCAGTACTTC.